Detailed here is one TCR beta chain. Its antigen is currently unknown. The sample comes from a study of cytomegalovirus exposure and HLA in healthy donors. Across the whole study: In an earlier analysis, 95 million to 140 million unique TCR beta sequences were found from approximately 170 million T cells.

60 Vbeta and 13 Jbeta primers were used in PCR. Sequenced by immunoSEQ multiplex PCR; TCRdb stores in-frame clones only, minus some. The profile shows roughly 120,000 clones, around 81% of them singletons. Points from the study as a whole: Being indistinguishable, some V segments were excluded, TRBV6-2 and TRBV6-3 among them. A likely sequencing artifact accounted for one observed cluster of highly shared sequence variants. CMV serostatus was the sole immune exposure information available.

Germline V gene data show CDR1 as MDHEN and CDR2 as SYDVKM. The V gene lost 6 bases and the J gene lost 3 bases, with 27 bases spanning the gap. The CDR3 totals 19 residues. The TCR was taken from a woman between 25 and 40 years old in good health and CMV-seronegative. The J gene is TRBJ2-4, the V gene TRBV28; possibly TRBD2 for D (6 bases). The specimen sequenced was PBMCs. Here the CDR3 DNA reads TGTGCCAGCAGCACCCTCCATGGGAGACTAGTGGGGGGCAAAAACATTCAGTACTTC. This sequence encodes CASSTLHGRLVGGKNIQYF. Complete variable domain (other parts from reference TRBV28 and TRBJ2-4): DVKVTQSSRYLVKRTGEKVFLECVQDMDHENMFWYRQDPGLGLRLIYFSYDVKMKEKGDIPEGYSVSREKKERFSLILESASTNQTSMYLCASSTLHGRLVGGKNIQYFGAGTRLSVL.